The T cell receptor (beta chain) under discussion was sequenced for a study of cytomegalovirus exposure and HLA in healthy donors. Points from the study as a whole: The authors later found most CMV-associated TCR beta chains appeared HLA-restricted. CMV serostatus alone was available as immune exposure information.

Germline V gene sequence: CDR1 MNHEY, CDR2 SVGAGI. V lost 7 bases and J lost 4; bases outside the gene matches: 10. The length of the CDR3 is 14 residues. PCR was performed using 60 Vbeta and 13 Jbeta primers. Sequencing was performed with immunoSEQ multiplex PCR; in TCRdb, only in-frame clones are kept and a portion is missing. In the table there are tens of thousands of clones, more than 55% of which are singletons. Remarks on this clone: What it binds is unknown.

The TCR comes from a boy aged 5-17 years in good health and CMV-seropositive. Sequenced material: PBMCs. This chain joins TRBV6-5 and TRBJ2-7; 7 nucleotides line up with TRBD1. This chain's CDR3 is CASITQGTPYEQYF. The CDR3 coding sequence is TGTGCCAGCATCACACAGGGGACCCCATACGAGCAGTACTTC.